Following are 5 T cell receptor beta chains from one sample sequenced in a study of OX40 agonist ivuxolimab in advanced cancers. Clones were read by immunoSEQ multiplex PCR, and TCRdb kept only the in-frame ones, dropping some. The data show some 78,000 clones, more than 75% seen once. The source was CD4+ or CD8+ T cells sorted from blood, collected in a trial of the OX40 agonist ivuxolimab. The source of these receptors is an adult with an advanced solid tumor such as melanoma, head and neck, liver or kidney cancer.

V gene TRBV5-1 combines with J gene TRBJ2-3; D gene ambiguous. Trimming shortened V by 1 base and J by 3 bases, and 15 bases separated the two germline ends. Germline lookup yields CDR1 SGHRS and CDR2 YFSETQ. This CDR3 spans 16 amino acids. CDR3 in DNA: TGCGCCAGCAGCTTGCCCGGAACCCTGGGGACAGATACGCAGTATTTT. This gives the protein CASSLPGTLGTDTQYF. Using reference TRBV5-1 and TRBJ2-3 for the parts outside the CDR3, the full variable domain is KAGVTQTPRYLIKTRGQQVTLSCSPISGHRSVSWYQQTPGQGLQFLFEYFSETQRNKGNFPGRFSGRQFSNSRSEMNVSTLELGDSALYLCASSLPGTLGTDTQYFGPGTRLTVL.

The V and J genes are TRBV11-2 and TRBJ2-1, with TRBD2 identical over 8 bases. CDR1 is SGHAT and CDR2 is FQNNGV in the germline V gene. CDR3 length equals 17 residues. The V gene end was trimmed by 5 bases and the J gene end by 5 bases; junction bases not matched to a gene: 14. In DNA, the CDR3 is TGTGCCAGCAGCCACCGGGGGGGCCAAAATTGGGACAATGAGCAGTTCTTC. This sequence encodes CASSHRGGQNWDNEQFF.

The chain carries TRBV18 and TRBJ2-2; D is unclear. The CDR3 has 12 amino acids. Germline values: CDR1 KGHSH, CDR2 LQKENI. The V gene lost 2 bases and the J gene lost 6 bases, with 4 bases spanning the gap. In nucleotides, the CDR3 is TGTGCCAGCTCACCAGTTCCCGGGGAGCTGTTTTTT. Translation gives CASSPVPGELFF.

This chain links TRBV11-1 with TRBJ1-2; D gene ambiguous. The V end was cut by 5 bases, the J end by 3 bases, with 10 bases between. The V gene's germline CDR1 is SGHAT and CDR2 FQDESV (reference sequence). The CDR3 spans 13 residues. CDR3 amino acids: CASSLQSYYGYTF. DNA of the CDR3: TGTGCCAGCAGCCTGCAGTCCTACTATGGCTACACCTTC.

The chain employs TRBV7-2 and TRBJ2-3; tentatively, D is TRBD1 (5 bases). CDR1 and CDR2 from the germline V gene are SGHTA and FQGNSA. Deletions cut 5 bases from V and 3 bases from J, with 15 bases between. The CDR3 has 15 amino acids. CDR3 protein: CASSLQGPRTDTQYF. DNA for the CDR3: TGTGCCAGCAGCCTTCAGGGCCCCCGGACAGATACGCAGTATTTT.